This T cell receptor (beta chain) comes out of a study of somatic mutations in cytotoxic T cells in rheumatoid arthritis. Study-wide context: Several of the V beta antibody-stained T-cell populations were flow-sorted at nearly 100% purity; V beta1+ cells were among them and were sequenced for TCRB.

Repertoires were generated with immunoSEQ multiplex PCR, while TCRdb's copy carries only in-frame clones and drops some. The data contain 11,000 or so clones, over 65% of them singletons. Study-wide results and limits: A largest CD8+ clone above 20% of CD8+ cells occurred in about an eighth of the 65 patients.

CDR3 length: 16 amino acids. From germline, CDR1 is MNHNS and CDR2 SASEGT. The germline V and J ends were trimmed by 2 bases and 0 bases, with 11 bases remaining between them. Comments on this clone: Its specificity is unknown.

Sequenced material: CD8+ T cells sorted from blood. This chain uses TRBV6-1 with TRBJ1-3, with D possibly being TRBD1 (5 bases). The receptor's source is a man aged 70-80 years in good health. In nucleotides, the CDR3 is TGTGCCAGCAGTGAACAAGCAGGGAGCTCTGGAAACACCATATATTTT. Translation gives CASSEQAGSSGNTIYF.